The present TCR beta chain was sequenced within a study of graft-versus-host responses after intestinal transplantation (dated by TCRdb to 2020 to 2023). Study-level background: Multivisceral, liver-intestinal, or isolated intestinal transplants were received by the recipients. Rather than going through the commercial service, samples from three later patients were sequenced in-house on an Illumina MiSeq and processed with MiXCR. To identify alloreactive clones, pre-transplant mixed lymphocyte reaction products were sequenced and then compared with unstimulated pre-transplant donor and recipient T cells. Every recipient was given anti-thymocyte globulin induction, followed by around three years of maintenance tacrolimus and steroids. The cohort enrolled 24 intestinal transplant recipients including one retransplant, and 3 patients lacking pretransplant specimens were excluded. Graft-versus-host and host-versus-graft alloreactive T cell clones were tracked in the graft, circulation and bone marrow after intestinal transplantation using bulk TCR-beta CDR3 sequencing. A peak of at least 4% donor T cells among recipient peripheral blood mononuclear cells was the definition used for donor T cell macrochimerism. The paper's findings and limits, for the study overall: In the allografts of patients with donor T cell macrochimerism, GvH to HvG T cell clonal ratios were high. GvH clones turned up in recipient bone marrow, with some appearing earlier in ileal mucosa or blood, a pattern consistent with an intestinal mucosal origin. The conclusions were limited by the relatively low number and heterogeneity of the intestinal transplant patients. Early after transplant, declines in HvG clones were associated with peak levels of circulating GvH clones.

This clone was seen only a few times. Its antigen remains unidentified. No base quality values were provided; no much bigger clone lies one nucleotide off. Libraries were prepared through the immunoSEQ multiplex PCR assay. For most patients, genomic DNA was subjected to high-throughput TCR-beta CDR3 sequencing by Adaptive Biotechnologies. Per the authors' processing: Adaptive's ImmunoSEQ software was the source of the TCR sequencing data for approximately 18 patients, while a few other patients were processed with MiXCR and VDJtools. Because the origin of CDR3 nucleotide sequences shared between donor and recipient could not be assigned, those sequences were removed. Alloreactive clones required at least 2-fold expansion over unstimulated cells and minimum CFSE-low frequency of 0.002% (template counts) or 0.001% (read counts). Clones were considered mappable if detected in sequenced pre-transplant spleen, lymph node, or MLR CFSE-low populations of the donor or recipient. The cumulative frequency of alloreactive clones was calculated as a percentage of all sequences, weighted by copy number. As stored in TCRdb, this immuneACCESS dataset retains in-frame rearrangements with V and J assigned. A fraction of the clones does not appear; measured against another copy, unresolved V genes explain less than half of the discrepancy, and the remainder lacks a known reason. V and J calls plus clone size are reproduced from that table; the DNA served to infer D and trimming. In all, the sample holds about 13,000 clones, and 84% of those were seen once. The ten biggest clones cover around 25% of the sample.

Blood samples were collected up to 4 times in the first month after transplant and then at least monthly when available. Germline trimming: 7 bases from V, 0 bases from J; junction bases outside gene matches: 4. As encoded in the germline V gene, CDR1 is MNHEY while CDR2 is SVGAGI. The CDR3 spans 14 residues, from the cysteine through the phenylalanine. The kept DNA is CDR3 alone, 42 bases in frame from the first base. The TCR originated in a human patient who received an intestinal transplant, so some T cells may come from the graft donor. The V and J segments used are TRBV6-5 and TRBJ2-7; 9 central bases correspond to TRBD1. This sample comprised PBMCs, obtained after intestinal transplantation. CDR3 loop: CASKTGQGSYEQYF. The DNA is as follows: TGTGCCAGCAAGACGGGACAGGGCTCCTACGAGCAGTACTTC.